The T cell receptor (beta chain) under discussion was sequenced for a study of T cells in Graves' hyperthyroidism and ophthalmopathy. RNA transcripts served as the template for amplifying TCR beta CDR3 regions. HTBI primers drove first-round RT-PCR of the TCR CDR3. MiXCR, run by TCRdb on the multiplex PCR reads, gives a single entry per CDR3 protein. The table records some 720,000 distinct CDR3 sequences, 16% of them present only once. The source material was blood. This clonotype was obtained from a man between 18 and 35 years old with Graves' hyperthyroidism.

For the CDR3, the DNA is TGTGCCAGTAGCTCATCCGGGAATCAAGAGACCCAGTACTTC. Amino acid sequence: CASSSSGNQETQYF. J is TRBJ2-5 and V is TRBV19; the D gene is possibly TRBD2 (5 bases). Germline-derived CDR1 and CDR2 are LNHDA and SQIVND (reference sequence). The V gene lost 6 bases and the J gene lost 2 bases, with 13 bases spanning the gap. The CDR3 consists of 14 residues.